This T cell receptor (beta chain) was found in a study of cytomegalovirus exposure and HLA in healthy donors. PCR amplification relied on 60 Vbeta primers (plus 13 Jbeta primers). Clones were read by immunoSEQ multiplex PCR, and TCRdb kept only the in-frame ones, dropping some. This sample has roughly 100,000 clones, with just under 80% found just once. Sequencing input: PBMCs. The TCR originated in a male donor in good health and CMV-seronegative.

CDR3 in amino acids: CASSPRDFYNEQFF. For the CDR3, the DNA is TGTGCCAGCAGCCCCAGGGATTTTTACAATGAGCAGTTCTTC. The chain is built from TRBV13 and TRBJ2-1; a weak D match, TRBD1 (5 bases). CDR1 is PRHDT and CDR2 is FYEKMQ in the germline V gene (reference sequence). The CDR3 consists of 14 residues. The ends were cut back, 5 bases at V and 4 bases at J, with 12 bases in the middle. The whole variable domain, filled in from reference TRBV13 and TRBJ2-1, reads AAGVIQSPRHLIKEKRETATLKCYPIPRHDTVYWYQQGPGQDPQFLISFYEKMQSDKGSIPDRFSAQQFSDYHSELNMSSLELGDSALYFCASSPRDFYNEQFFGPGTRLTVL.